Sequencing of this T cell receptor beta chain was carried out in a study of blood T cell repertoires in COVID-19. Background on the study: The United States, Italy and Spain provided the acute and convalescent COVID-19 samples. Sample material is recorded as cDNA or gDNA derived from T cells, B-cell-depleted T cells, or PBMCs.

Participant age was roughly 18 to 89 years, and participants resided in 25 or so US areas. In the 2 weeks before study entry, exposed participants met a COVID-19 case, which was PCR-confirmed or clinician-diagnosed. CDR1 MDHEN and CDR2 SYDVKM come from the germline V gene. The CDR3 totals 14 residues. Between the trimmed V and J ends, which lost 5 bases and 1 base, there was a span of 11 bases. Clones were read by immunoSEQ multiplex PCR, and TCRdb kept only the in-frame ones, dropping some. The data contain more than 250,000 clones, approximately 80% of them singletons. V is TRBV28 and J is TRBJ2-5; perhaps TRBD2 as D (6 bases). The sample was PBMCs or T cells enriched from blood (not recorded which). The receptor's source is a middle-aged man who had been exposed to COVID-19. CDR3 nucleotides: TGTGCCAGCAGTCTGTGGGACTTCCAAGAGACCCAGTACTTC. Its protein product is CASSLWDFQETQYF. Combining the CDR3 with reference TRBV28 and TRBJ2-5 gives the whole variable domain DVKVTQSSRYLVKRTGEKVFLECVQDMDHENMFWYRQDPGLGLRLIYFSYDVKMKEKGDIPEGYSVSREKKERFSLILESASTNQTSMYLCASSLWDFQETQYFGPGTRLLVL.